This TCR beta chain originates from a study of monozygotic twins with inflammatory bowel disease. Whole-study findings and limits: Clonotypes shared with others were fewer in IBD patients than in healthy twins, especially with disease activity. Twin pairs that were concordant did not differ from discordant pairs in repertoire similarity, possibly from limited power.

CDR1 and CDR2 from the germline V gene are DFQATT and SNEGSKA (reference sequence). The CDR3 has 15 residues. Every single donor had an approximately 2.7 ml blood sample drawn. The total RNA came straight from whole blood, and T cells were not sorted beforehand. With regard to this clonotype: The antigen is not known.

Reprocessing the 5' RACE reads, TCRdb reports a single entry for every CDR3 protein and omits DNA. This sample's table has roughly 300,000 distinct CDR3 sequences. The source of this sequence is a human donor with ulcerative colitis or Crohn's disease, or a healthy co-twin of an affected twin (not recorded which). The chain combines TRBV20-1 with TRBJ2-7; TCRdb outputs TRBD1, but without DNA this stays unchecked. Specimen: blood. The CDR3 loop reads CSAREGGGLAYEQYF.